Below, 11 T cell receptor beta chains from the same sample are listed, as sequenced in a study of T cell responses to AZD1222 COVID-19 vaccine. The data were produced by immunoSEQ multiplex PCR, yet TCRdb's version contains in-frame clones alone and is incomplete. This sample has 120,000 to 150,000 clones, with 88% found just once. The sequenced sample was peripheral blood, obtained on day 0 of AZD1222 vaccination. These receptors were taken from an adult in good health.

The chain joins TRBV2 to TRBJ2-1; 10 bases line up with TRBD2. This CDR3 has 14 residues. Germline-derived CDR1 and CDR2 are SNHLY and FYNNEI. J gave up 5 bases and V 2 bases, and 0 bases lay outside the gene matches. The CDR3 sequence is CASSELAGDNEQFF. The CDR3 bases are TGTGCCAGCAGTGAACTAGCGGGGGACAATGAGCAGTTCTTC.

The genes are TRBV5-1 and TRBJ1-3; D unresolved. V shed 0 bases and J shed 3 bases, with 13 bases lying between them. This CDR3 is 16 amino acids long. Per the germline V gene, CDR1 is SGHRS and CDR2 is YFSETQ. The CDR3: CASSLEFSGFGNTIYF. The CDR3 DNA reads TGCGCCAGCAGCTTGGAATTTTCGGGGTTTGGAAACACCATATATTTT.

The chain links TRBV5-1 to TRBJ2-5; unclear D gene. Trimming cost V 6 bases and J 5 bases, with 8 bases left between them. This CDR3 comprises 11 residues. Germline lookup yields CDR1 SGHRS and CDR2 YFSETQ. CDR3 region: CASNSEETQYF. As DNA, the CDR3 is TGCGCCAGCAACTCAGAGGAGACCCAGTACTTC.

The genes are TRBV27 and TRBJ2-7, with 7 bases lining up with TRBD1. The CDR3 contains 15 residues. Trimming removed 6 bases from V and 6 bases from J; junction bases left unmatched: 14. The V gene's germline CDR1 is MNHEY and CDR2 SMNVEV (reference sequence). The chain's CDR3 is CASSVGGMGKGEQYF. The CDR3 DNA reads TGTGCCAGCAGCGTAGGGGGCATGGGGAAAGGCGAGCAGTACTTC.

The chain uses TRBV14 and TRBJ1-1; TRBD1 is a possible D gene (6 bases). The CDR3 extends over 14 amino acids. The germline gives CDR1 SGHDN, CDR2 FVKESK. V was shortened by 1 base and J by 7 bases, with 13 bases between the two germline ends. The CDR3 DNA follows: TGTGCCAGCAGCCAAGTCAGGGGCTCCAGTGAAGCTTTCTTT. Protein: CASSQVRGSSEAFF.

The V and J genes are TRBV15 and TRBJ1-6; D possibly corresponds to TRBD1 (5 bases). The CDR3 sequence is 15 residues long. V lost 0 bases, J lost 3 bases, and 6 bases lay in between. Per the germline V gene, CDR1 is LNHNV and CDR2 is YYDKDF (reference sequence). The CDR3 DNA reads as TGTGCCACCAGCAGAGAGGGGGGCTATAATTCACCCCTCCACTTT. This encodes CATSREGGYNSPLHF.

The chain is built from TRBV5-1 and TRBJ2-5; no reliable D call. Per the germline V gene, CDR1 is SGHRS and CDR2 is YFSETQ. V was pared by 5 bases and J by 4 bases, with 15 bases between. CDR3 length: 14 amino acids. CDR3 protein: CASRTIGRRETQYF. CDR3 in DNA: TGCGCCAGCAGAACAATAGGAAGGCGAGAGACCCAGTACTTC.

In its sample, this clone was seen a few times. J is TRBJ1-1 and V is TRBV11-2; weak D call: TRBD1 (5 bases). V lost 4 bases and J lost 13, with 13 bases in between. Germline V gene sequence: CDR1 SGHAT, CDR2 FQNNGV. This CDR3 contains 11 residues. CDR3 coding DNA: TGTGCCAGCAGCTCCGCCAAGCAGGGTTTCTTT. Its translation: CASSSAKQGFF.

The rearrangement joins TRBV5-1 to TRBJ1-3; no clear D. The CDR3 has 16 residues. The V and J ends lost 1 base and 0 bases respectively, with 11 bases between them. CDR1 is SGHRS and CDR2 is YFSETQ in the germline V gene. CDR3 DNA: TGCGCCAGCAGCTTGTCCCCTGAGCTCTCTGGAAACACCATATATTTT. It yields the protein CASSLSPELSGNTIYF.

The CDR3 DNA sequence: TGTGCCAGCAGCTTGGAGTGGGCTAATTCACCCCTCCACTTT. Amino acids: CASSLEWANSPLHF. The chain employs TRBV7-9 and TRBJ1-6, with no clear D. Germline CDR1 SEHNR, CDR2 FQNEAQ (reference sequence). V was pared by 3 bases and J by 6 bases, with 9 bases between. The CDR3 extends over 14 amino acids.

This chain links TRBV15 with TRBJ2-7; tentatively, D is TRBD2 (7 bases). The CDR3 extends over 15 amino acids. Trimming removed 1 base at V and 2 bases at J, with 12 bases between. The germline V gene has CDR1 LNHNV and CDR2 YYDKDF (reference sequence). The CDR3 bases are TGTGCCACCAGCAGAGTAGGGGGACTACCCTACGAGCAGTACTTC. Residues: CATSRVGGLPYEQYF. Combining the CDR3 with reference TRBV15 and TRBJ2-7 gives the whole variable domain DAMVIQNPRYQVTQFGKPVTLSCSQTLNHNVMYWYQQKSSQAPKLLFHYYDKDFNNEADTPDNFQSRRPNTSFCFLDIRSPGLGDTAMYLCATSRVGGLPYEQYFGPGTRLTVT.